The clone carrying this TCR beta chain was observed a few times. Its antigen is still unknown. These data are taken from a study of naive and memory T cell subsets. Amplification of ligated cDNA took four PCR rounds with SP2 and nested alpha and beta constant primers. TCRdb fed the 5' RACE reads into MiXCR, producing one record per CDR3 protein. The sample has around 30,000 distinct CDR3 sequences, roughly a sixth seen once. Findings and limits, study-wide: This RNA-based method may be sensitive to activation-related transcript changes.

Germline V gene data show CDR1 as MNHEY and CDR2 as SVGAGI. V gave up 5 bases and J gave up 5 bases; unmatched junction bases: 3. The CDR3 runs to 13 residues. An oligonucleotide containing a UMI was ligated to the 3' end of TCR cDNA. V gene TRBV6-5 combines with J gene TRBJ2-1; 7 nucleotides line up with TRBD2. This clonotype originated in a female donor in good health. The CDR3 nucleotides are TGTGCCAGCAGTCCTGGGGGGGACAATGAGCAGTTCTTC. It is translated as CASSPGGDNEQFF.